Sequencing of this T cell receptor (beta chain) was carried out in a study of shared clonotypes between healthy human individuals. Sequencing was performed with immunoSEQ multiplex PCR; in TCRdb, only in-frame clones are kept and a portion is missing. The data contain roughly 500,000 clones, around 79% of them singletons. The CDR3 is 14 residues long. The germline V gene encodes CDR1 SNHLY and CDR2 FYNNEI. The V segment lost 7 bases and the J segment 6 bases; nucleotides outside the gene matches: 12. This sequence joins TRBV2 and TRBJ2-7; 7 bases fit TRBD2. Sequencing input: PBMCs. This TCR derives from a middle-aged woman in good health. Some clones in this sample may be carry-over from other donors' samples. CDR3 loop: CASTPGGGVREQYF. The CDR3 DNA follows: TGTGCCAGCACCCCGGGAGGAGGTGTTCGCGAGCAGTACTTC.